This record concerns one T cell receptor beta chain sequence. Antigen: not known. The data originate from a study of cytomegalovirus exposure and HLA in healthy donors. Whole-study findings and limits: Common viral pathogens seemed, in a later analysis, to connect with several of the most significant clusters. Some highly shared sequence variants likely arose as a pipeline artifact. The authors later found HLA-associated TCR beta chains more clonally expanded than equally common others.

Primers: 60 Vbeta forward and 13 Jbeta reverse. Here immunoSEQ multiplex PCR was the method, and the copy in TCRdb shows in-frame clones only, minus some. The sample gives about 130,000 clones, 77% of which show up once; 9.5% to 15% is in the top ten. The CDR3 runs to 14 residues. V shed 8 bases and J 1 base; nucleotides not matched to a gene: 3. The germline gives CDR1 LNHDA, CDR2 SQIVND (reference sequence). V is TRBV19 and J is TRBJ1-5; 9 nucleotides align to TRBD1. What was sequenced was PBMCs. The sequence came from a woman aged 40 to 55 in good health and CMV-seropositive. CDR3 amino acids: CASADRGSNQPQHF. CDR3 DNA sequence: TGTGCCAGTGCAGACAGGGGGAGCAATCAGCCCCAGCATTTT.